One TCR beta chain is described in this entry. Following a re-call of the 5' RACE reads, TCRdb has one entry per CDR3 protein and lacks DNA. This sample contains 20,000 to 25,000 distinct CDR3 sequences. Germline V CDR1 and CDR2: LGHNA, YSLEER. The length of the CDR3 is 16 residues. This record comes from a study of T cells expressing NK-cell markers. On the study more broadly: The TCR beta repertoires were obtained from sorted CD3+CD56+NKG2C+, CD3+CD56+NKG2C- and CD3+CD56-NKG2C+ T cells.

The specimen was blood T cells: a sorted CD56 or NKG2C T cell subset, CD4+ or CD8+ T cells, or bulk PBMC T cells (not recorded which). The chain carries TRBV4-3 and TRBJ2-5; the TCRdb D gene call, TRBD1, has no DNA to confirm it. This sequence was found in a man between 18 and 69 years old in good health. CDR3 protein: CASSQEQGKVQETQYF.